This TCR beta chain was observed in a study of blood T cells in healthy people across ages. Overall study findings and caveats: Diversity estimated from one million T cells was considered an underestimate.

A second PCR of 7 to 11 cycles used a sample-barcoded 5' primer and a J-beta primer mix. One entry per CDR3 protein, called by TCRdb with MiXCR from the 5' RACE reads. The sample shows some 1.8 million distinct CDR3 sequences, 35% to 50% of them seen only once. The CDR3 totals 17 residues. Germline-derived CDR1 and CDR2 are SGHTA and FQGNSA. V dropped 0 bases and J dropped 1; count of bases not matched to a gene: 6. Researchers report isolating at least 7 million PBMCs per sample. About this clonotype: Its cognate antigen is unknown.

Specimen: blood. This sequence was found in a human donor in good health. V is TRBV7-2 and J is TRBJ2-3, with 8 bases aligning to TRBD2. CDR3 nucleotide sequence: TGTGCCAGCAGCTTAGCAGTACGGGGGGGCCGCACAGATACGCAGTATTTT. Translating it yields CASSLAVRGGRTDTQYF.